This T cell receptor (beta chain) was obtained from a study of T cell repertoires in cytomegalovirus infection. The wider study: Shared public TCR beta signatures pointed to both CMV infection and a matching HLA type.

This clonotype was observed many times. As yet, its antigen is unknown. Regarding the study as a whole: The study found HLA-C-restricted CMV-specific TCR beta clonotypes dominating the ex vivo response.

TCRdb used MiXCR to reprocess the reads, holding one entry per CDR3 protein. The sample records around 250,000 distinct CDR3 sequences, about 15% being singletons. The V end was cut by 0 bases, the J end by 1 base, with 8 bases between. CDR3 length: 14 residues. Per germline, CDR1 SGHNT and CDR2 YYREEE (reference sequence). The rearrangement uses TRBV5-4 and TRBJ2-7; D remains ambiguous. Sequences were obtained from CD8+ T cells from PBMCs. This sequence was found in a human donor in good health (CMV status not recorded). Some clones in this sample may be carry-over from other donors' samples. CDR3 DNA: TGTGCCAGCAGCTTGGTCGTAGGTTCCTACGAGCAGTACTTC. It codes for CASSLVVGSYEQYF.